One sample yielded the 27 T cell receptor beta chains listed below, sequenced in a study of T cells in Graves' hyperthyroidism and ophthalmopathy. Amplification of TCR beta CDR3 regions used RNA as the template. The TCR CDR3 was amplified in a first-round RT-PCR using the HTBI primer set. Using its own MiXCR run on the multiplex PCR reads, TCRdb lists one record per CDR3 protein. Of 130,000 or so distinct CDR3 sequences in the sample, around 20% were seen once. The sample taken for sequencing was blood. The receptors here all came from a woman between 50 and 59 years old with Graves' hyperthyroidism that later progressed to Graves' ophthalmopathy.

The rearrangement uses TRBV28 and TRBJ2-5, with 9 positions matching TRBD1. V shed 6 bases, J shed 5 bases, and the junction held 13 bases outside the gene matches. The germline gives CDR1 MDHEN, CDR2 SYDVKM. This CDR3 is 16 amino acids long. As DNA, the CDR3 is TGTGCCAGCAGATACTCCGGGACAGGGCCGCGGGAGACCCAGTACTTC. Translating gives CASRYSGTGPRETQYF.

Ten or more counts support this clonotype. The V and J genes are TRBV7-9 and TRBJ2-7, with D perhaps TRBD1 (5 bases). V lost 1 base, J lost 2 bases, and 18 bases lay in between. This CDR3 contains 17 residues. Germline V gene lookup returns CDR1 SEHNR and CDR2 FQNEAQ (reference sequence). The CDR3 is CASSLVVGQGSPYEQYF. The CDR3 coding sequence is TGTGCCAGCAGCTTAGTAGTCGGTCAGGGAAGCCCCTACGAGCAGTACTTC.

This CDR3 reads CSVQVGGVRTLHF. The CDR3 DNA sequence: TGCAGCGTTCAGGTGGGGGGCGTGCGTACCCTCCACTTT. The gene calls are TRBV29-1 and TRBJ1-6; perhaps TRBD1 as D (6 bases). The CDR3 contains 13 residues. V was pared by 5 bases and J by 14 bases, with 19 bases between. Germline V gene sequence: CDR1 SQVTM, CDR2 ANQGSEA.

The chain has TRBV19 and TRBJ1-5, with D possibly matching TRBD1 (5 bases). CDR1 is LNHDA and CDR2 is SQIVND in the germline V gene (reference sequence). V lost 7 bases, J lost 0 bases, and 16 bases lay in between. The CDR3 extends over 16 amino acids. Written as DNA, the CDR3 is TGTGCCAGTACCGGTGGTTGGGGGAATAGCAATCAGCCCCAGCATTTT. As protein: CASTGGWGNSNQPQHF.

The CDR3 protein is CASSLPGTQSRSTQYF. CDR3 in DNA: TGTGCCAGCAGCCTACCCGGGACCCAAAGCAGGAGTACGCAGTATTTT. This chain connects TRBV14 to TRBJ2-3; D is tentatively TRBD1 or TRBD2 (5 bases each). V lost 4 bases and J 8 bases, leaving 22 bases between the germline ends. CDR1 is SGHDN, CDR2 FVKESK, per germline. The CDR3 has 16 residues.

This clonotype was picked up many times. The CDR3 reads CATSREASSTDTQYF. The CDR3 DNA reads as TGTGCCACCAGCAGGGAGGCCTCTAGCACAGATACGCAGTATTTT. The gene calls are TRBV15 and TRBJ2-3; perhaps TRBD2 as D (5 bases). This CDR3 has 15 amino acids. V dropped 3 bases and J dropped 0 bases, with 10 bases sitting between them. Germline V gene lookup returns CDR1 LNHNV and CDR2 YYDKDF (reference sequence).

Many counts were recorded for this clonotype. This chain joins TRBV4-2 and TRBJ2-5; 7 bases line up with TRBD2. Looked up from germline, CDR1 is LGHNA and CDR2 is YNFKEQ. The V and J ends lost 4 bases and 4 bases, in that order; junction bases with no gene match: 6. There are 14 residues in the CDR3. Here the CDR3 reads CASSPGEGPETQYF. Written as DNA, the CDR3 is TGTGCCAGCAGCCCCGGGGAGGGCCCAGAGACCCAGTACTTC.

In its sample, this clonotype was seen a few times. The chain has TRBV20-1 and TRBJ2-2, with TRBD2 matching over 9 bases. Per the germline V gene, CDR1 is DFQATT and CDR2 is SNEGSKA (reference sequence). This CDR3 contains 16 residues. With 1 base clipped from V and 5 bases from J, the junction kept 8 bases outside the gene matches. CDR3 sequence (DNA): TGCAGTGCTAGAGCCGGCGGGAGGGCGTTTACCGGGGAGCTGTTTTTT. It codes for CSARAGGRAFTGELFF.

The chain joins TRBV6-5 to TRBJ1-2; 8 bases agree with TRBD1. V lost 5 bases, J lost 5 bases, and 10 bases stayed unmatched. The CDR3 is made up of 15 amino acids. Germline lookup yields CDR1 MNHEY and CDR2 SVGAGI. The CDR3 coding sequence is TGTGCCAGCAGTCACCTCCCGGGACAGGAGTATGGCTACACCTTC. It specifies CASSHLPGQEYGYTF.

This clonotype came up once. The rearrangement uses TRBV11-3 and TRBJ2-5; no reliable D call. This CDR3 has 14 residues. V was clipped by 1 base and J by 3 bases, with 9 bases between them. The V gene's germline CDR1 is SGHNT and CDR2 YENEEA. In DNA, the CDR3 is TGTGCCAGCAGCTTAGGTCCTTCGAAAGAGACCCAGTACTTC. Its protein is CASSLGPSKETQYF.

This clonotype occurred many times. The chain carries TRBV28 and TRBJ1-2, with D unclear. This CDR3 is built from 10 residues. Germline V CDR1 and CDR2: MDHEN, SYDVKM. This CDR3 is CASEDYGYTF. CDR3 nucleotide sequence: TGTGCTTCCGAGGACTATGGCTACACCTTC.

There are many counts of this clonotype. The rearrangement uses TRBV5-5 and TRBJ1-1, with 12 nucleotides matching TRBD1. Germline CDR1 reads SGHKS; CDR2 reads YYEKEE (reference sequence). CDR3 length: 13 residues. V dropped 4 bases and J dropped 11; count of bases not matched to a gene: 6. Here the CDR3 DNA reads TGTGCCAGCAGCCCAGGGACAGGGGGCCGCGCTTTCTTT. It yields the protein CASSPGTGGRAFF.

This clonotype was detected ten times or more. The rearrangement links TRBV4-2 to TRBJ2-7; 7 nucleotides agree with TRBD2. Trimming removed 0 bases from V and 6 bases from J; junction bases left unmatched: 11. Germline CDR1 is LGHNA and CDR2 is YNFKEQ. CDR3 size: 16 residues. CDR3 sequence (DNA): TGTGCCAGCAGCCAAGAATTAGGGGCGCGGGAGTCCGAGCAGTACTTC. This gives the protein CASSQELGARESEQYF.

This clonotype was picked up many times. V is TRBV7-9 and J is TRBJ1-4; TRBD1 is a possible D gene (5 bases). The germline V gene encodes CDR1 SEHNR and CDR2 FQNEAQ (reference sequence). This CDR3 is built from 15 residues. The V and J ends lost 5 bases and 3 bases respectively, with 13 bases between them. CDR3 region: CASSPSLGANEKLFF. The CDR3, as DNA: TGTGCCAGCAGCCCGTCCTTGGGGGCTAATGAAAAACTGTTTTTT. The entire variable domain, with the rest obtained from reference TRBV7-9 and TRBJ1-4, is as follows: DTGVSQNPRHKITKRGQNVTFRCDPISEHNRLYWYRQTLGQGPEFLTYFQNEAQLEKSRLLSDRFSAERPKGSFSTLEIQRTEQGDSAMYLCASSPSLGANEKLFFGSGTQLSVL.

The chain is built from TRBV20-1 and TRBJ1-4, with 9 bases lining up with TRBD1. CDR1 and CDR2 from the germline V gene are DFQATT and SNEGSKA (reference sequence). Germline trimming cut 3 bases from V and 8 bases from J; bases unmatched to any gene: 7. The CDR3 contains 14 residues. The CDR3, as DNA: TGCAGTGCTAGTTCGGGACAGGGTAAAGAAAAACTGTTTTTT. As protein: CSASSGQGKEKLFF.

This clonotype was picked up a small number of times. The gene calls are TRBV19 and TRBJ1-4; a weak D match, TRBD1 (6 bases). Per the germline V gene, CDR1 is LNHDA and CDR2 is SQIVND (reference sequence). V lost 5 bases and J lost 8, with 15 bases in between. This CDR3 contains 14 residues. CDR3 amino acids: CASSLDSAEEKLFF. The CDR3 DNA reads TGTGCCAGTAGTTTGGACAGCGCCGAGGAAAAACTGTTTTTT.

This clonotype was seen a few times. A much larger clonotype is one base distant, so this may be a read error. The chain combines TRBV12-3 or TRBV12-4 with TRBJ2-1; 8 bases fit TRBD2. V gave up 6 bases and J gave up 4 bases; unmatched junction bases: 8. The CDR3 consists of 15 residues. CDR3 loop: CASRGGSGGYNEQFF. CDR3 sequence (DNA): TGTGCCAGCAGGGGGGGGAGCGGGGGTTACAATGAGCAGTTCTTC.

This clonotype was recorded many times. The genes are TRBV3-1 and TRBJ2-3, with 8 bases matching TRBD1. The germline V gene has CDR1 LGHDT and CDR2 YNNKEL (reference sequence). The CDR3 extends over 15 amino acids. Trimming cost V 1 base and J 7 bases; bases outside gene matches: 7. CDR3 nucleotide sequence: TGTGCCAGCAGCCAAGCCGGACAGGGTGTAAATACGCAGTATTTT. Translating it yields CASSQAGQGVNTQYF.

To note about this clonotype: The junction does not match germline at one end; this may be a read error. The V gene is TRBV19, the J gene TRBJ2-2, with 12 nucleotides matching TRBD2. The CDR3 is made up of 17 amino acids. The germline gives CDR1 LNHDA, CDR2 SQIVND (reference sequence). The CDR3 protein is CASSRTSGMQNTRELFF. The DNA for the CDR3 is TGTGCCAGTAGCCGGACTAGCGGGATGCAGAACACCAGGGAGCTGTTTTTT.

This clonotype was found a few times. This sequence joins TRBV6-1 and TRBJ1-6, with D unresolved. The CDR3 covers 14 residues. Germline V gene lookup returns CDR1 MNHNS and CDR2 SASEGT. V lost 0 bases, J lost 9 bases, and 9 bases lay in between. The CDR3 sequence is CASSEARVISPLHF. CDR3 sequence (DNA): TGTGCCAGCAGTGAAGCGCGGGTCATTTCACCCCTCCACTTT.

The sample holds many counts of this clonotype. The chain has TRBV5-5 and TRBJ2-3; weak D call: TRBD1 (6 bases). CDR3 length equals 16 residues. Germline V lookup: CDR1 SGHKS, CDR2 YYEKEE (reference sequence). Trimming removed 0 bases at V and 2 bases at J, with 13 bases between. CDR3 residues: CASSLETGGATDTQYF. DNA of the CDR3: TGTGCCAGCAGCTTGGAGACAGGTGGTGCCACAGATACGCAGTATTTT.

Many counts were recorded for this clonotype. The chain joins TRBV7-9 to TRBJ2-3; D call uncertain. V was cut by 3 bases and J by 1 base, with 11 bases left in between. Germline CDR1 SEHNR, CDR2 FQNEAQ (reference sequence). The CDR3 has 15 residues. The CDR3, as DNA: TGTGCCAGCAGCTTCGCCAGGACCGGCACAGATACGCAGTATTTT. It specifies CASSFARTGTDTQYF.

V is TRBV6-1 and J is TRBJ2-3; 10 positions match TRBD2. Trimming cost V 6 bases and J 6 bases; bases outside gene matches: 12. The germline V gene has CDR1 MNHNS and CDR2 SASEGT. CDR3 length: 16 residues. The CDR3 loop is CASSSNIAGGGDTQYF. The CDR3 DNA sequence: TGTGCCAGCAGCTCAAATATAGCGGGAGGTGGGGATACGCAGTATTTT.

The table lists this clonotype with many counts. The V and J genes are TRBV5-1 and TRBJ2-3; D gene uncertain. The CDR3 extends over 16 amino acids. Germline CDR1 and CDR2: SGHRS and YFSETQ. With 0 bases removed from V and 2 bases from J, the gap between germline ends came to 13 bases. The CDR3 sequence is CASSLAGHSPTDTQYF. Here the CDR3 DNA reads TGCGCCAGCAGCTTGGCCGGTCATTCCCCCACAGATACGCAGTATTTT.

This clonotype was seen at least ten times. The chain has TRBV20-1 and TRBJ2-5; 8 bases fit TRBD2. The length of the CDR3 is 14 residues. J was trimmed by 6 bases and V by 4 bases; bases with no gene match: 10. Germline V lookup: CDR1 DFQATT, CDR2 SNEGSKA (reference sequence). CDR3 amino acids: CSATPGSGKKTQYF. CDR3 nucleotides: TGCAGTGCTACGCCGGGTAGCGGGAAAAAGACCCAGTACTTC.

This clonotype was seen at least ten times. The rearrangement links TRBV7-6 to TRBJ1-1; D gene unclear. This CDR3 has 16 amino acids. V lost 5 bases and J lost 1, with 17 bases in between. From germline, CDR1 is SGHVS and CDR2 FNYEAQ. The CDR3 here is CASSPSVANRNTEAFF. DNA for the CDR3: TGTGCCAGCAGCCCCTCGGTAGCAAACCGGAACACTGAAGCTTTCTTT.

The CDR3 DNA is TGTGCCAGCAGATCCGGGGGAGTTTCCTACAATGAGCAGTTCTTC. Residues: CASRSGGVSYNEQFF. This chain links TRBV12-3 or TRBV12-4 with TRBJ2-1; a possible D gene is TRBD2 (6 bases). The CDR3 totals 15 residues. With 6 bases removed from V and 1 base from J, the gap between germline ends came to 13 bases.